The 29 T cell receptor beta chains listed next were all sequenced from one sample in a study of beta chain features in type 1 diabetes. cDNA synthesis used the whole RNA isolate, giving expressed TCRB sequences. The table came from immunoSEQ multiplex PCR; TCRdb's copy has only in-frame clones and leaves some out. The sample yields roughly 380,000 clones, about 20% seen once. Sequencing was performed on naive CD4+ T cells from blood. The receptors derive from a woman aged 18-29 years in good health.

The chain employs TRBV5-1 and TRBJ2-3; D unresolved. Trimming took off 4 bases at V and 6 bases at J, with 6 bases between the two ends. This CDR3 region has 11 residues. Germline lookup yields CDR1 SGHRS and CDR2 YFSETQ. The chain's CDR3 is CASSLRDTQYF. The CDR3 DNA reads TGCGCCAGCAGCCTCCGGGATACGCAGTATTTT.

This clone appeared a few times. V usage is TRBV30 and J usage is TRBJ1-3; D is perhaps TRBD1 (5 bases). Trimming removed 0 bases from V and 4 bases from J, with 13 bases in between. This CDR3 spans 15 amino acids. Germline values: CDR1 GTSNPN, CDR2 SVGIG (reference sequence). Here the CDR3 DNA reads TGTGCCTGGAGTGTAAATCCAGGGTGGGGAAACACCATATATTTT. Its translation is CAWSVNPGWGNTIYF.

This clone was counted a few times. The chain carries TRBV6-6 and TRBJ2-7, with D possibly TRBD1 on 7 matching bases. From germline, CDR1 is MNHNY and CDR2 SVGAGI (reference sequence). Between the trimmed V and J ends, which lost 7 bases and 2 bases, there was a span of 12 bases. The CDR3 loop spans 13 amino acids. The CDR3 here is CASKPGGPYEQYF. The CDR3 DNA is TGTGCCAGCAAACCAGGGGGGCCCTACGAGCAGTACTTC.

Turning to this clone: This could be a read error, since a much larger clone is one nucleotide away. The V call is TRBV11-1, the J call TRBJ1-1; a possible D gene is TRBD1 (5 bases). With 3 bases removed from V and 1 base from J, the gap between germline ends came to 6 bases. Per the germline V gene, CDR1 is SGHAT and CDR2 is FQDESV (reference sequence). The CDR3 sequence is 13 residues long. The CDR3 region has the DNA TGTGCCAGCAGCTTCCAGGGGAACACTGAAGCTTTCTTT. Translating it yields CASSFQGNTEAFF. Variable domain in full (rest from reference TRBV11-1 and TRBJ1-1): EAEVAQSPRYKITEKSQAVAFWCDPISGHATLYWYRQILGQGPELLVQFQDESVVDDSQLPKDRFSAERLKGVDSTLKIQPAELGDSAMYLCASSFQGNTEAFFGQGTRLTVV.

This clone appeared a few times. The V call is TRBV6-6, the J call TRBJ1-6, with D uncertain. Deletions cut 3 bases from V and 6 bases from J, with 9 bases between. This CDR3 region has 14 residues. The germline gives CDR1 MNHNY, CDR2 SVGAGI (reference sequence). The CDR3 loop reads CASSYGQPNSPLHF. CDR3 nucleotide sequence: TGTGCCAGCAGTTATGGGCAGCCTAATTCACCCCTCCACTTT.

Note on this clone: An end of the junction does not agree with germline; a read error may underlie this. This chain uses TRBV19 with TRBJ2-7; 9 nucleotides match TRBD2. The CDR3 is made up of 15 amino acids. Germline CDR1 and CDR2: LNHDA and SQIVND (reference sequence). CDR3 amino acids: CAGSPRRGGVGEQYF. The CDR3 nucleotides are TGTGCCGGTAGCCCTCGGCGGGGGGGCGTGGGCGAGCAGTACTTC.

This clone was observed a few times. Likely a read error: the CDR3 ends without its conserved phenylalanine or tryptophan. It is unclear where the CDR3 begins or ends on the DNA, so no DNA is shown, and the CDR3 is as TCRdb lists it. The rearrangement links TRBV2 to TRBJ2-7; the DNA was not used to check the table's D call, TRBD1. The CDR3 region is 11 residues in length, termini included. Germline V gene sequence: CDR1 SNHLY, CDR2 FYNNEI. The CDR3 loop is CASRIGDRERL.

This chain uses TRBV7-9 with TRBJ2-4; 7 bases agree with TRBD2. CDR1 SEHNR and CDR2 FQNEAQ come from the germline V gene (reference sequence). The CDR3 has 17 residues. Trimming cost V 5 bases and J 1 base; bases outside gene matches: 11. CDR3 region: CASSLISGTTAKNIQYF. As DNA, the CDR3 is TGTGCCAGCAGCCTCATATCCGGGACTACCGCCAAAAACATTCAGTACTTC.

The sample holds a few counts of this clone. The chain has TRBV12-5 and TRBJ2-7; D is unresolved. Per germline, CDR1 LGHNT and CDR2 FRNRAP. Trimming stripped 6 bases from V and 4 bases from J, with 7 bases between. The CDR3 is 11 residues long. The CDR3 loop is CASGGPYEQYF. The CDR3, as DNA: TGTGCTAGTGGGGGCCCTTACGAGCAGTACTTC.

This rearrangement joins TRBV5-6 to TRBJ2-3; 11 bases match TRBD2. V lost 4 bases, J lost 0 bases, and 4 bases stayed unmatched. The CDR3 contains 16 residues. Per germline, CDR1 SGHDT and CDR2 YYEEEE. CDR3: CASSLRTSGSTDTQYF. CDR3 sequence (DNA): TGTGCCAGCAGCCTAAGGACTAGCGGGAGCACAGATACGCAGTATTTT. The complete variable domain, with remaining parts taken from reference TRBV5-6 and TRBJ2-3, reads DAGVTQSPTHLIKTRGQQVTLRCSPKSGHDTVSWYQQALGQGPQFIFQYYEEEERQRGNFPDRFSGHQFPNYSSELNVNALLLGDSALYLCASSLRTSGSTDTQYFGPGTRLTVL.

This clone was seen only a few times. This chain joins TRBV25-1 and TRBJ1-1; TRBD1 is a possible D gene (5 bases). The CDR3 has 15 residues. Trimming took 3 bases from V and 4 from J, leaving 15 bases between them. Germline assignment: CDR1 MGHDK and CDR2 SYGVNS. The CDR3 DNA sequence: TGTGCCAGCAGTGATAGGGGTCAGGGCGTCACTGAAGCTTTCTTT. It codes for CASSDRGQGVTEAFF.

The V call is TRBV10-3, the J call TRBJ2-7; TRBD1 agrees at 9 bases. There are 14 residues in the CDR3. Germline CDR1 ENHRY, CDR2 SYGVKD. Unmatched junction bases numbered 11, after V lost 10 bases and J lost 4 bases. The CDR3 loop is CASRGQGNSYEQYF. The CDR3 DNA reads TGTGCCAGCCGTGGACAGGGGAATTCATACGAGCAGTACTTC.

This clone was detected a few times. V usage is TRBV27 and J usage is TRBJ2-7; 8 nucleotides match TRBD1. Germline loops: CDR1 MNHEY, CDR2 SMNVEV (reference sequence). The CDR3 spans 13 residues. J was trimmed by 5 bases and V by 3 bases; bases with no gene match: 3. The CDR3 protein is CASSFGRGHEQYF. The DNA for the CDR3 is TGTGCCAGCAGTTTTGGCAGGGGGCACGAGCAGTACTTC.

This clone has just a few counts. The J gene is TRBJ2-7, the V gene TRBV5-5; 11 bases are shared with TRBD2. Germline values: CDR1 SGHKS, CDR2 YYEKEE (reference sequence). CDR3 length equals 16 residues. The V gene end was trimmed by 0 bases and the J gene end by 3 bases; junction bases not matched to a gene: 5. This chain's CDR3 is CASSLVLGTSGYEQYF. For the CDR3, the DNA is TGTGCCAGCAGCTTGGTTCTTGGGACTAGCGGCTACGAGCAGTACTTC.

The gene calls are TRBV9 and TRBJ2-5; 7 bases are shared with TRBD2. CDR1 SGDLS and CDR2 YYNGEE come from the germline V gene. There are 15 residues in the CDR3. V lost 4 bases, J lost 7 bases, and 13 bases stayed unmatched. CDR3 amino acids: CASSISGGSSRTQYF. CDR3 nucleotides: TGTGCCAGCAGCATCTCCGGGGGGAGTTCGAGGACCCAGTACTTC.

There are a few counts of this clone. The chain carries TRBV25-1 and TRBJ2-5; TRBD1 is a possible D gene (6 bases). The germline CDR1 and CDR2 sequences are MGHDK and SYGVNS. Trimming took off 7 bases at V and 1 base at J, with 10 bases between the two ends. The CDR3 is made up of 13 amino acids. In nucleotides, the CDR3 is TGTGCCAGCAACGACAGGACCCAAGAGACCCAGTACTTC. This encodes CASNDRTQETQYF.

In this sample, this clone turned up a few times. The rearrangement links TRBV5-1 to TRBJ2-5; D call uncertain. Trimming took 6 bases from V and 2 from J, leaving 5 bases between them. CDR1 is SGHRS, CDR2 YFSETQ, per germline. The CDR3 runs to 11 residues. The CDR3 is CASMAQETQYF. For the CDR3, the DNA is TGCGCCAGCATGGCTCAAGAGACCCAGTACTTC.

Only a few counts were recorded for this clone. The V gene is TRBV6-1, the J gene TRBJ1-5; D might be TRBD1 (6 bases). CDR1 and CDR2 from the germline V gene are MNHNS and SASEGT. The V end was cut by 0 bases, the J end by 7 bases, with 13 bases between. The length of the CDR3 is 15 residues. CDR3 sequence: CASSEAPGQNQPQHF. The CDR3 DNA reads TGTGCCAGCAGTGAAGCACCCGGACAGAACCAGCCCCAGCATTTT.

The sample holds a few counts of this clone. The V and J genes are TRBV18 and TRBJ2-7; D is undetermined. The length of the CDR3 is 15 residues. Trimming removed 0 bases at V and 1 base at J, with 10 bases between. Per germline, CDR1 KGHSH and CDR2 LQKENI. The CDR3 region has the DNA TGTGCCAGCTCACCACCTGGTAGTTCGTCCTACGAGCAGTACTTC. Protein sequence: CASSPPGSSSYEQYF. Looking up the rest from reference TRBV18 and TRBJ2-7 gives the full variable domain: NAGVMQNPRHLVRRRGQEARLRCSPMKGHSHVYWYRQLPEEGLKFMVYLQKENIIDESGMPKERFSAEFPKEGPSILRIQQVVRGDSAAYFCASSPPGSSSYEQYFGPGTRLTVT.

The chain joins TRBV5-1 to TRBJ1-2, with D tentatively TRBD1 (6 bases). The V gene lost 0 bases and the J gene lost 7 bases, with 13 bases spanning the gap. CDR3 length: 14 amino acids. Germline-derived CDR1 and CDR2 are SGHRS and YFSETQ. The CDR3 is CASSLEGHLSGYTF. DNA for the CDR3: TGCGCCAGCAGCTTGGAGGGACACCTATCTGGCTACACCTTC. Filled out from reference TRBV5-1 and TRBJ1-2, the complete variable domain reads KAGVTQTPRYLIKTRGQQVTLSCSPISGHRSVSWYQQTPGQGLQFLFEYFSETQRNKGNFPGRFSGRQFSNSRSEMNVSTLELGDSALYLCASSLEGHLSGYTFGSGTRLTVV.

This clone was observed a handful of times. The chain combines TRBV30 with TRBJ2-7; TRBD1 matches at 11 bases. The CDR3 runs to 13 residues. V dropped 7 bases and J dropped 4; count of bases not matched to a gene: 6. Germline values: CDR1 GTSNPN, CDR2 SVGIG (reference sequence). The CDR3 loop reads CAFGTGGRYEQYF. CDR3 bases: TGTGCCTTCGGGACAGGGGGGAGGTACGAGCAGTACTTC.

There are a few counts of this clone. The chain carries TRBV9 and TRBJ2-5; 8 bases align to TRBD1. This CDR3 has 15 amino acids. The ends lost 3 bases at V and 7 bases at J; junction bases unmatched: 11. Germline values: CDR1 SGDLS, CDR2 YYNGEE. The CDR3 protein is CASSASPGTGGTQYF. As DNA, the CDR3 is TGTGCCAGCAGCGCGTCCCCTGGGACAGGCGGGACCCAGTACTTC.

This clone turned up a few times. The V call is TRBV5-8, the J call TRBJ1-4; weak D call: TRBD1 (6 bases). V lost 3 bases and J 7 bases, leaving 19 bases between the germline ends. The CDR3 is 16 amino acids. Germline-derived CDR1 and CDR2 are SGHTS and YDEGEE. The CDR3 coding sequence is TGTGCCAGCAGCTCCTCCCTAACAGGGATTGGTGAAAAACTGTTTTTT. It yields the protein CASSSSLTGIGEKLFF.

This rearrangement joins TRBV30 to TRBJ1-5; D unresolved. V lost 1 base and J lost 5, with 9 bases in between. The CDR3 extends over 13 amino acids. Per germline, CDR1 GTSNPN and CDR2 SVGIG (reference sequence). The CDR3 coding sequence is TGTGCCTGGAGTGAAGCCCCCCATCAGCCCCAGCATTTT. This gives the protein CAWSEAPHQPQHF.

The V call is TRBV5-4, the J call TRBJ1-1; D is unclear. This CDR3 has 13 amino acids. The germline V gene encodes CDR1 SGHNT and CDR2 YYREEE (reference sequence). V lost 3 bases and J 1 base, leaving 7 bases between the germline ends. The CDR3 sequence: CASSSSGNTEAFF. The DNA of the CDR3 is TGTGCCAGCAGCTCAAGCGGGAACACTGAAGCTTTCTTT.

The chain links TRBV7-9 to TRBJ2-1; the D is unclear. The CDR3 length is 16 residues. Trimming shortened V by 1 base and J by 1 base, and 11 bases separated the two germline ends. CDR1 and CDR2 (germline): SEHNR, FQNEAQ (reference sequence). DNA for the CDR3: TGTGCCAGCAGCTTAGGCCTCCGAACATCCTACAATGAGCAGTTCTTC. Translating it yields CASSLGLRTSYNEQFF.

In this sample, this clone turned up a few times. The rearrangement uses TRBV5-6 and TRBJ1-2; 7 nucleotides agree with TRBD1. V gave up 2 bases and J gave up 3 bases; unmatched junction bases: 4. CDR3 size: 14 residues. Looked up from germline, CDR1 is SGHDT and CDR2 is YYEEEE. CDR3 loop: CASSLPGQHYGYTF. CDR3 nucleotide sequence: TGTGCCAGCAGCTTACCGGGACAGCACTATGGCTACACCTTC.

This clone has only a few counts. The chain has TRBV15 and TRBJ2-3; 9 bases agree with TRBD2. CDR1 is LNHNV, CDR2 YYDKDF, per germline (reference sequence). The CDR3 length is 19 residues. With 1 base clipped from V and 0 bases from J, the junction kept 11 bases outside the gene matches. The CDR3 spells CATSRVSGTSKSSTDTQYF. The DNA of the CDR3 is TGTGCCACCAGCAGAGTTTCCGGGACTAGCAAATCAAGCACAGATACGCAGTATTTT.

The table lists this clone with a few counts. The CDR3 loop reads CASSERGAGANVLTF. In DNA form, the CDR3 reads TGTGCCAGCAGCGAGCGGGGGGCTGGGGCCAACGTCCTGACTTTC. The chain has TRBV9 and TRBJ2-6; 9 bases align to TRBD2. The CDR3 has 15 residues. Trimming removed 3 bases from V and 2 bases from J; junction bases left unmatched: 0. CDR1 and CDR2 (germline): SGDLS, YYNGEE.